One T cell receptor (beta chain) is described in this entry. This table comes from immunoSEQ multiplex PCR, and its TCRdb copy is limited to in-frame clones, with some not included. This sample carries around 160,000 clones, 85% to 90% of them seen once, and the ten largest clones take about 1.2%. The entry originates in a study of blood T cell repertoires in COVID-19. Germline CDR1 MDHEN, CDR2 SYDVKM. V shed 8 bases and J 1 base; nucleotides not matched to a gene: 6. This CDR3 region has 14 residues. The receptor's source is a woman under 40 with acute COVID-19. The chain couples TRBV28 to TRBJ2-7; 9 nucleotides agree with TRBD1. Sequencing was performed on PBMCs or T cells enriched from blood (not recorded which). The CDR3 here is CASGGDRASYEQYF. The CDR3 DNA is TGTGCCAGCGGGGGGGACAGGGCTTCCTACGAGCAGTACTTC.